This TCR beta chain was recovered during a study of Graves' ophthalmopathy and Graves' hyperthyroidism listed by TCRdb under 2018. In the study overall: Peripheral blood was collected at initial diagnosis, before any treatment. In over five hyperthyroidism patients, T-cell repertoires of thyroid tissue and blood were compared. To explore V-J signatures distinguishing ophthalmopathy from hyperthyroidism, a discovery set of under 110 patients (roughly 44 ophthalmopathy, 57 stable hyperthyroidism) was enrolled. For training and testing, the approximately 97 patients in the discovery cohort were randomly divided in a 7:3 ratio. Following sampling, methimazole starting at 30 mg daily was administered to hyperthyroidism patients, and high-dose intravenous methylprednisolone was administered to ophthalmopathy patients. TCR beta repertoire signatures were used to distinguish Graves' ophthalmopathy from Graves' hyperthyroidism and to predict progression to ophthalmopathy. In total, over 130 blood samples were TCR-sequenced: around 42 ophthalmopathy, some 75 hyperthyroidism and some 17 hyperthyroidism-to-ophthalmopathy patients. The independent validation cohort included roughly 19 hyperthyroidism patients plus 17 patients who later progressed from hyperthyroidism to ophthalmopathy. The paper as a whole reports these results and caveats: In cross-validation, the 13-signature model distinguished ophthalmopathy from stable hyperthyroidism with less than 90% sensitivity and about 81% specificity, while in the test set the corresponding values were roughly 80% and 75%. No statistical method was used to set the sample size in advance, and the investigators knew which group each participant was assigned to. In validation, the model predicted ophthalmopathy progression with about 70% sensitivity and approximately 75% specificity; 12 predicted patients were CT-confirmed with GO in a median of about 6.1 months. Most expanded thyroid clonotypes with a frequency above 0.001 also appeared in blood, which suggests that blood repertoires may reflect the immune response in the thyroid.

In this sample, this clonotype turned up many times. No cognate antigen has been identified for it. No much larger clone exists at a distance of one base, and base qualities are not known. CDR1 and CDR2 are drawn from the germline V gene (reference sequence): GTSNPN, SVGIG. Spanning cysteine to phenylalanine, the CDR3 consists of 11 amino acids. The retained sequence is limited to the CDR3, 33 bases, with the frame set at the first base. The junction carries 4 bases between V and J, which are trimmed by 0 bases and 5 bases respectively. For repertoire sequencing, TCR beta CDR3 regions were amplified from RNA transcripts. HTBI primers and the Qiagen OneStep RT-PCR kit were used in a first-round RT-PCR, which was followed by a second-round multiplex PCR, size selection and purification. Sequencing of the libraries was carried out on an Illumina HiSeq2000 in paired-end mode with 100 bp reads. Under the source paper's analysis protocol: SOAPnuke was used for read processing, and reads with adapters, uncalled bases, a mean Phred below 15, or no exact constant-primer or identifier match were discarded. COPE v1.2.5 was used to merge the high-quality paired reads. Unique nucleotide sequences were defined as clonotypes and aligned to IMGT TRB V, D and J references using MiTCR v1.1. The analysis was limited to V-J combinations with a frequency above 0.0001, which together covered roughly 99% of repertoires. For each V-J combination, a TCR clonal expansion and chaos score was defined as the ratio of F50 clonal expansion to chaos observed in the TCRdist matrix. Welch's t-statistics and random forest were used to reduce features to about 14 V-J combinations, which were fed into a naive Bayes classifier. The similarity between thyroid and blood repertoires was quantified using the Morisita-Horn index. Using fastp at Q25 and MiXCR, TCRdb reprocessed the public reads and kept productive beta chains. Rows with a matching CDR3 protein are joined into one entry that keeps the most common DNA and genes. The V and J calls, along with clone size, are taken from TCRdb and not from the paper's own processing. The sample has fewer than 650,000 distinct CDR3 sequences on record, around a fifth of them singletons. The ten biggest clones cover more than 5.5% of the sample.

Hyperthyroidism was defined as stable when no progression to ophthalmopathy occurred within 18 months of follow-up. The hyperthyroidism patients were 18 to 65 years old and newly diagnosed, with a disease duration of less than 2 months. Patients were excluded if they had other autoimmune diseases, uncontrolled infections, pregnancy or lactation. Clinical symptoms, serum thyroxine, TRAb, thyroid ultrasound and orbital computed tomography formed the basis of the diagnosis. Using Ficoll-Paque density gradient centrifugation, PBMCs were isolated from over 8.5 ml of fresh peripheral blood. Total RNA was extracted with Trizol reagent and quality-checked on an Agilent 2100 Bioanalyzer.

Sequencing input: peripheral blood. Recombination linked TRBV30 to TRBJ2-5; no confident D gene assignment can be made. The sequence derives from a woman between 18 and 30 years old with stable Graves' hyperthyroidism. Some clones in this sample may be carry-over from other donors' samples. Donor details come from another sample of the same person, matched by shared clones. The DNA reads as follows: TGTGCCTGGAGTGTACGGGAGACCCAGTACTTC. Its protein reads: CAWSVRETQYF.